This TCR beta chain was found in a study of T cell clones after liver transplantation. Looking at the study overall: TCRbeta sequencing after a pre-transplant mixed lymphocyte reaction identified graft-donor-reactive clones, later tracked in post-transplant blood. HCV positivity affected three of eight recipients; the rest lacked autoimmune or viral indications. Graft-donor-reactive sequences were compared with third-party-reactive TCRbeta sequences from pre-transplant mixed lymphocyte reactions.

Here immunoSEQ multiplex PCR was the method, and the copy in TCRdb shows in-frame clones only, minus some. The table shows roughly 49,000 clones, with 65% to 80% occurring only once. Unmatched junction bases numbered 8, after V lost 6 bases and J lost 4 bases. Germline V gene data show CDR1 as SNHLY and CDR2 as FYNNEI. The CDR3 runs to 15 residues. CD3+CD4+ and CD3+CD8+ cells were FACS-sorted from thawed unstimulated PBMCs. This receptor was obtained from a human patient who received a liver transplant. Some T cells may have originated in the graft donor. The input for sequencing was CD4+ T cells from blood, taken around 54 months after liver transplant. This chain connects TRBV2 to TRBJ2-2; 7 bases match TRBD1. CDR3 DNA: TGTGCCAGCAGCCCCGGGACAGCCATCACCGGGGAGCTGTTTTTT. The encoded protein is CASSPGTAITGELFF. The full variable domain, its missing parts supplied by reference TRBV2 and TRBJ2-2, is EPEVTQTPSHQVTQMGQEVILRCVPISNHLYFYWYRQILGQKVEFLVSFYNNEISEKSEIFDDQFSVERPDGSNFTLKIRSTKLEDSAMYFCASSPGTAITGELFFGEGSRLTVL.